A selection of T cell receptor beta chains follows, all from one sample in a study of response to subunit inactivated influenza vaccine. TCRdb independently ran MiXCR on the RT-PCR reads; one entry per CDR3 protein. The data hold over 650,000 distinct CDR3 sequences, with about a fifth observed a single time. Sequencing used PBMCs from blood, obtained less than 6 days after vaccination. These receptors were taken from a middle-aged man who received an inactivated influenza vaccine. The CDR3 runs from the conserved cysteine through the conserved F or W. A D gene is named only where the DNA matches it firmly. The size entry is marked missing in some rows and otherwise reads once, few, many or a size class.

few TRBJ1-2 TRBD1 TRBV20-1 TGCAGTGCTGTTGCGGCAGGGGGCTATGGCTACACCTTC CSAVAAGGYGYTF
- TRBJ2-7 - TRBV7-9 TGTGCCAGCAGCCCAGGGGTTGGTTACGAGCAGTACTTC CASSPGVGYEQYF
- TRBJ2-1 TRBD2 TRBV7-6 TGTGCCAGCAGCATCCCTAGCGGGGGAACCTACAATGAGCAGTTCTTC CASSIPSGGTYNEQFF
few TRBJ2-4 - TRBV28 TGTGCCAGCTGCCGCTGGGCGGAGAAAAACATTCAGTACTTC CASCRWAEKNIQYF
- TRBJ1-6 - TRBV5-1 TGCGCCAGCAGCTTGGAGGTGGGATGGGCACCCCTCCACTTT CASSLEVGWAPLHF
few TRBJ1-2 - TRBV12-3/TRBV12-4 TGTGCCAGCAGTTTCACCGGCTATGGCTACACCTTC CASSFTGYGYTF
- TRBJ2-7 TRBD1 TRBV20-1 TGCAGTGCTAGATCACAGGGGGCGTTAAGAAACGAGCAGTACTTC CSARSQGALRNEQYF
- TRBJ2-1 - TRBV20-1 TGCAGTGCCGGCAGGGGGGCGGATGAGCAGTTCTTC CSAGRGADEQFF
- TRBJ1-2 TRBD1 TRBV24-1 TGTGCCACCAGAGGAAGGACAGGCGGTAACTATGGCTACACCTTC CATRGRTGGNYGYTF
- TRBJ1-3 - TRBV5-1 TGCGCCAGCAGGGATGGAGGCTCTGGAAACACCATATATTTT CASRDGGSGNTIYF
few TRBJ2-2 TRBD1 TRBV20-1 TGCAGTGCTTTGACAGGGGTCGTGAACACCGGGGAGCTGTTTTTT CSALTGVVNTGELFF
- TRBJ2-2 - TRBV7-8 TGTGCCAGCAGCCCGATACTCGGGGAGCTGTTTTTT CASSPILGELFF
few TRBJ1-1 - TRBV10-3 TGTGCCATCAGTGATAATGTGATTTTGGGGTTCAGTGAAGCTTTCTTT CAISDNVILGFSEAFF
- TRBJ1-3 TRBD1 TRBV5-1 TGCGCCAGCAGCTCAGACAGGGCGCGGGGAAACACCATATATTTT CASSSDRARGNTIYF
few TRBJ2-7 TRBD2 TRBV7-2 TGTGCCAGCAGCGCGGCTAGCGGGGGGCTTTACGAGCAGTACTTC CASSAASGGLYEQYF
- TRBJ1-1 TRBD1 TRBV12-3/TRBV12-4 TGTGCCAGCAGTCCCCCTCGACAGGGGGTGACTGAAGCTTTCTTT CASSPPRQGVTEAFF
many TRBJ2-3 - TRBV5-8 TGTGCCAGCAGTCCTCAGGGGTACGATACGCAGTATTTT CASSPQGYDTQYF
- TRBJ2-1 - TRBV9 TGTGCCAGCAAGGCGGGGCTACAAGATTACAATGAGCAGTTCTTC CASKAGLQDYNEQFF
- TRBJ1-1 - TRBV5-1 TGCGCCAGCAGCTCCCTTGATTTTGGGATTACTGAAGCTTTCTTT CASSSLDFGITEAFF
- TRBJ2-2 TRBD1 TRBV13 TGTGCCAGCAGCTTATATTGGACAGGGGAATCCGGGGAGCTGTTTTTT CASSLYWTGESGELFF
many TRBJ2-3 - TRBV5-1 TGCGCCAGCAGGGACCTTTACACAGATACGCAGTATTTT CASRDLYTDTQYF